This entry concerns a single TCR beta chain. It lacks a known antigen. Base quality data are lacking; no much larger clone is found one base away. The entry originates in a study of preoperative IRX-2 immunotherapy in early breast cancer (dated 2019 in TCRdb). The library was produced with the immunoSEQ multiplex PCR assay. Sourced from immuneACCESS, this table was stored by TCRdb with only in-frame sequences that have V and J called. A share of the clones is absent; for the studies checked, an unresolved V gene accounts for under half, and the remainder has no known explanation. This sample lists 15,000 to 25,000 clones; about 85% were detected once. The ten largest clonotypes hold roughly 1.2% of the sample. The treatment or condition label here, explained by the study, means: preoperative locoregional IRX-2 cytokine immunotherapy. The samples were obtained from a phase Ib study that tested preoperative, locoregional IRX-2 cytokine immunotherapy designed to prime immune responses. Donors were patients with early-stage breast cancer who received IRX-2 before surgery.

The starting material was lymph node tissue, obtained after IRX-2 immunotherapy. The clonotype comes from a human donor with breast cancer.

The CDR3 region: CASSTEAPWDTQYF. DNA sequence: TGTGCCAGTAGTACGGAGGCCCCCTGGGATACGCAGTATTTT. The V gene is TRBV19 and the J gene is TRBJ2-3; TRBD2 is perhaps the D gene, given 5 matching bases. CDR1 and CDR2 were assigned from the germline V gene (reference sequence) as LNHDA and SQIVND. Inclusive of the bounding cysteine and phenylalanine, the CDR3 is 14 residues long. Left in the record is the CDR3 DNA by itself, 42 bases read in frame from the first base. V loses 4 bases, J loses 6 bases, and the germline ends lie 14 bases apart. The full variable domain, completed from the reference TRBV19 and TRBJ2-3 proteins outside the CDR3, reads DGGITQSPKYLFRKEGQNVTLSCEQNLNHDAMYWYRQDPGQGLRLIYYSQIVNDFQKGDIAEGYSVSREKKESFPLTVTSAQKNPTAFYLCASSTEAPWDTQYFGPGTRLTVL.